This TCR beta chain was sequenced during a study of cytomegalovirus exposure and HLA in healthy donors. Study as a whole: The roughly 700 first-cohort repertoires shared a platform with the approximately 110 validation repertoires, as reported in a later analysis.

The donors belonged to the approximately 120-subject validation cohort, separate from the approximately 700-subject first cohort. Losses at the gene ends were 1 base for V and 7 bases for J; bases not matched to a gene: 6. From germline, CDR1 is SGHRS and CDR2 YFSETQ. The CDR3 extends over 16 amino acids. Repertoires were generated with immunoSEQ multiplex PCR, while TCRdb's copy carries only in-frame clones and drops some. There are hundreds of thousands of clones in the sample; roughly 90% occur only once, and around 0.8% lies in the top ten. Findings and caveats of the study: Reportedly, diagnosis of cytomegalovirus status by the classifier showed high specificity and sensitivity. Testing in vitro showed three CMV-associated chains specific for CMV antigens.

A note on this clone: What it binds is not known.

The clonotype originates from a woman aged 18-29 years in good health and CMV-seronegative. The sample consisted of PBMCs. The chain has TRBV5-1 and TRBJ1-6, with 9 positions matching TRBD1. The CDR3 DNA sequence: TGCGCCAGCAGCTTGACGGGACAGGGAGGAAATTCACCCCTCCACTTT. Protein sequence: CASSLTGQGGNSPLHF.